This TCR beta chain emerged from a study of spatial heterogeneity in lung cancer. The wider study: Each time, sequencing found more beta-chain sequences than alpha-chain sequences.

This clonotype has more than one count but fewer than ten. This beta chain is a stray read from a library made for alpha chains; its abundance is not meaningful. The CDR3 contains 13 residues. V lost 5 bases to trimming and J lost 8 bases; unmatched junction nucleotides: 6. Germline CDR1 reads SEHNR; CDR2 reads FQNEAQ (reference sequence). As to time point: sample taken at primary tumor resection. In each case, whole RNA from tumor, nontumor lung or frozen PBMC was sequenced unsorted. TCRdb reprocessed the 5' RACE reads via MiXCR and lists one record per CDR3 protein. This table holds a few hundred distinct CDR3 sequences, about 40% found once.

Sequenced material: PBMCs, taken at surgery. The receptor was isolated from a male donor with early-stage non-small cell lung cancer. The chain couples TRBV7-9 to TRBJ2-4; 7 nucleotides line up with TRBD1. As DNA, the CDR3 is TGTGCCAGCAGCAACCGACAGGGATACATTCAGTACTTC. Encoded protein: CASSNRQGYIQYF. Variable domain in full (rest from reference TRBV7-9 and TRBJ2-4): DTGVSQNPRHKITKRGQNVTFRCDPISEHNRLYWYRQTLGQGPEFLTYFQNEAQLEKSRLLSDRFSAERPKGSFSTLEIQRTEQGDSAMYLCASSNRQGYIQYFGAGTRLSVL.